This record covers a single TCR beta chain. Here immunoSEQ multiplex PCR was the method, and the copy in TCRdb shows in-frame clones only, minus some. The sample holds about 66,000 clones, roughly 88% seen once. The CDR3 runs to 15 residues. Unmatched junction bases numbered 5, after V lost 3 bases and J lost 1 base. Germline CDR1 SGHTA, CDR2 FQGNSA. This specimen comes from a study of technical replicates of blood from four donors. This TCR was sampled from a human donor in good health. Some clones in this sample may be carry-over from other donors' samples. The chain carries TRBV7-2 and TRBJ1-1; 7 bases are a match to TRBD1. Sequenced material: PBMCs. Here the CDR3 DNA reads TGTGCCAGCAGCTTCGGACAGGCAGGGAACACTGAAGCTTTCTTT. It is translated as CASSFGQAGNTEAFF.